Listed below are T cell receptor beta chains from one sample, sequenced in a study of long-term antiretroviral therapy in people with HIV. Sequencing used immunoSEQ multiplex PCR; TCRdb keeps in-frame clones, though not all of them. The sample holds fewer than 20,000 clones, roughly 80% seen once. The specimen was unsorted PBMCs, collected 0.6 years after starting antiretroviral therapy. Receptor source: a woman under 30 with HIV. Each CDR3 is given with its conserved first and last residue. Each record gives: clone size, V gene, D gene, J gene, CDR3 protein, CDR3 DNA. A D gene is named only where the DNA matches it firmly. Rows may omit the clone size; those that give it use once, few, many or a size class.

size: once
V: TRBV27
D: NA
J: TRBJ2-7
CDR3: CASTELGASPSYEQYF
DNA: TGTGCCAGCACCGAACTAGGGGCAAGCCCGTCCTACGAGCAGTACTTC

size: NA
V: TRBV14
D: TRBD2
J: TRBJ2-2
CDR3: CASSQGSRRGREGELFF
DNA: TGTGCCAGCAGCCAAGGTTCACGGAGAGGGAGGGAGGGGGAGCTGTTTTTT

size: NA
V: TRBV5-1
D: NA
J: TRBJ2-1
CDR3: CASSPERVSFVSYNEQFF
DNA: TGCGCCAGCAGCCCAGAACGTGTAAGTTTTGTCTCCTACAATGAGCAGTTCTTC

size: NA
V: TRBV4-2
D: NA
J: TRBJ2-3
CDR3: CASSSAAGHVTDTQYF
DNA: TGTGCCAGCAGCTCGGCGGCGGGTCACGTCACAGATACGCAGTATTTT

size: NA
V: TRBV18
D: NA
J: TRBJ1-2
CDR3: CASSPEAEANYGYTF
DNA: TGTGCCAGCTCACCCGAGGCGGAGGCTAACTATGGCTACACCTTC

size: NA
V: TRBV6-4
D: NA
J: TRBJ2-1
CDR3: CASSDGGGPYNEQFF
DNA: TGTGCCAGCAGTGACGGGGGCGGCCCCTACAATGAGCAGTTCTTC

size: NA
V: TRBV5-1
D: NA
J: TRBJ1-2
CDR3: CASSLAPDWSGGVTYGYTF
DNA: TGCGCCAGCAGCTTGGCTCCCGACTGGTCAGGTGGGGTGACTTATGGCTACACCTTC

size: few
V: TRBV7-2
D: TRBD1
J: TRBJ2-7
CDR3: CASSLSPGQGYDEQYF
DNA: TGTGCCAGCAGCTTATCTCCGGGACAGGGGTACGACGAGCAGTACTTC

size: NA
V: TRBV5-1
D: NA
J: TRBJ2-7
CDR3: CASSLGGRDEQYF
DNA: TGCGCCAGCAGCTTGGGGGGTCGGGACGAGCAGTACTTC

size: NA
V: TRBV2
D: TRBD2
J: TRBJ2-5
CDR3: CASSREEGETQYF
DNA: TGTGCCAGCAGCCGGGAGGAAGGAGAGACCCAGTACTTC

size: NA
V: TRBV6-1
D: NA
J: TRBJ2-6
CDR3: CASRGTYTGANVLTF
DNA: TGTGCCAGCAGGGGAACCTACACGGGGGCCAACGTCCTGACTTTC

size: NA
V: TRBV14
D: NA
J: TRBJ1-2
CDR3: CASSQGGLAYGYTF
DNA: TGTGCCAGCAGCCAAGGTGGCCTAGCCTATGGCTACACCTTC

size: NA
V: TRBV7-8
D: TRBD2
J: TRBJ2-7
CDR3: CASSSLGLADYEQYF
DNA: TGTGCCAGCAGCTCCTTGGGACTAGCGGACTACGAGCAGTACTTC

size: NA
V: TRBV5-7
D: TRBD1
J: TRBJ1-1
CDR3: CASSSAATGQGPANTEAFF
DNA: TGTGCCAGCAGCTCAGCCGCGACGGGACAGGGGCCAGCGAACACTGAAGCTTTCTTT

size: NA
V: TRBV4-2
D: TRBD2
J: TRBJ2-7
CDR3: CASSQAPLGGGIYEQYF
DNA: TGTGCCAGCAGCCAAGCTCCGCTGGGCGGGGGGATCTACGAGCAGTACTTC

size: NA
V: TRBV28
D: TRBD1
J: TRBJ1-4
CDR3: CASGQGATNEKLFF
DNA: TGTGCCAGCGGACAGGGGGCGACTAATGAAAAACTGTTTTTT

size: NA
V: TRBV7-8
D: TRBD1
J: TRBJ1-1
CDR3: CASSLAGTQGGAFF
DNA: TGTGCCAGCAGCTTAGCCGGGACCCAGGGGGGAGCTTTCTTT

size: NA
V: TRBV5-6
D: NA
J: TRBJ2-2
CDR3: CASSLWDGYTGELFF
DNA: TGTGCCAGCAGCCTTTGGGACGGCTACACCGGGGAGCTGTTTTTT

size: NA
V: TRBV6-5
D: TRBD1
J: TRBJ1-2
CDR3: CASREQGAAGYTF
DNA: TGTGCCAGCAGAGAACAGGGGGCGGCTGGCTACACCTTC

size: medium-sized
V: TRBV7-9
D: NA
J: TRBJ1-2
CDR3: CASSHLAAGYGYTF
DNA: TGTGCCAGCAGCCATTTGGCGGCCGGCTATGGCTACACCTTC

size: NA
V: TRBV7-2
D: NA
J: TRBJ2-1
CDR3: CASSLLSMRQATYNEQFF
DNA: TGTGCCAGCAGCTTACTTTCGATGAGACAGGCCACCTACAATGAGCAGTTCTTC

size: NA
V: TRBV13
D: NA
J: TRBJ1-3
CDR3: CASSSWGGENGNTIYF
DNA: TGTGCCAGCAGCTCCTGGGGCGGGGAGAATGGAAACACCATATATTTT

size: NA
V: TRBV2
D: NA
J: TRBJ2-3
CDR3: CASSVGLATDTQYF
DNA: TGTGCCAGCAGTGTAGGACTTGCCACAGATACGCAGTATTTT

size: NA
V: TRBV5-1
D: TRBD2
J: TRBJ2-2
CDR3: CASSSGGEELFF
DNA: TGCGCCAGCAGCTCGGGAGGCGAGGAGCTGTTTTTT

size: few
V: TRBV27
D: NA
J: TRBJ1-6
CDR3: CASSNLNSPLHF
DNA: TGTGCCAGCAGTAACCTGAATTCACCCCTCCACTTT

size: once
V: TRBV25-1
D: NA
J: TRBJ2-1
CDR3: CASSEWDREQFF
DNA: TGTGCCAGCAGTGAATGGGATCGGGAGCAGTTCTTC

size: NA
V: TRBV6-5
D: NA
J: TRBJ1-5
CDR3: CASSGRNNQPQHF
DNA: TGTGCCAGCAGTGGACGGAACAATCAGCCCCAGCATTTT

size: NA
V: TRBV5-1
D: TRBD1
J: TRBJ2-7
CDR3: CASSPGQGDEQYF
DNA: TGCGCCAGCAGCCCCGGACAGGGCGACGAGCAGTACTTC

size: NA
V: TRBV11-2
D: TRBD2
J: TRBJ2-7
CDR3: CASSSRLAGLSWEQYF
DNA: TGTGCCAGCAGCTCAAGACTAGCGGGTCTCTCGTGGGAGCAGTACTTC

size: NA
V: TRBV7-9
D: NA
J: TRBJ1-1
CDR3: CASSSTRGLKNTEAFF
DNA: TGTGCCAGCAGCTCCACCCGGGGGTTGAAGAACACTGAAGCTTTCTTT

size: NA
V: TRBV9
D: NA
J: TRBJ1-1
CDR3: CASSVDNLGTVAFF
DNA: TGTGCCAGCAGCGTAGACAATCTAGGAACAGTGGCTTTCTTT

size: NA
V: TRBV7-9
D: NA
J: TRBJ2-4
CDR3: CASSPNTGLAKNIQYF
DNA: TGTGCCAGCAGCCCCAATACAGGGCTAGCCAAAAACATTCAGTACTTC

size: NA
V: TRBV28
D: TRBD2
J: TRBJ2-1
CDR3: CASSLTSGLGNDEQFF
DNA: TGTGCCAGCAGTTTAACCTCGGGACTAGGGAATGATGAGCAGTTCTTC

size: NA
V: TRBV6-1
D: TRBD1
J: TRBJ2-2
CDR3: CASSEGAGGVSGELFF
DNA: TGTGCCAGCAGTGAAGGGGCAGGGGGCGTAAGCGGGGAGCTGTTTTTT

size: NA
V: TRBV9
D: TRBD2
J: TRBJ2-4
CDR3: CASTSNPGGGIQYF
DNA: TGTGCCAGCACCTCCAACCCCGGGGGGGGCATTCAGTACTTC

size: NA
V: TRBV6-1
D: NA
J: TRBJ1-5
CDR3: CASSEVGYQPQHF
DNA: TGTGCCAGCAGTGAAGTCGGCTATCAGCCCCAGCATTTT

size: NA
V: TRBV6-1
D: NA
J: TRBJ1-2
CDR3: CAGSGWGEGYTF
DNA: TGTGCCGGTTCTGGGTGGGGTGAAGGCTACACCTTC

size: few
V: TRBV6-6
D: NA
J: TRBJ1-3
CDR3: CASTRRGGNTIYF
DNA: TGTGCCAGCACACGCCGGGGTGGAAACACCATATATTTT

size: NA
V: TRBV19
D: TRBD2
J: TRBJ2-7
CDR3: CASSIRLAGESYEQYF
DNA: TGTGCCAGTAGTATCCGGCTAGCGGGGGAGTCCTACGAGCAGTACTTC

size: NA
V: TRBV5-1
D: NA
J: TRBJ1-1
CDR3: CASSWTWKKNTEAFF
DNA: TGCGCCAGCAGCTGGACCTGGAAGAAGAACACTGAAGCTTTCTTT

size: NA
V: TRBV7-6
D: NA
J: TRBJ2-2
CDR3: CASRLTPLGNTGELFF
DNA: TGTGCCAGCAGGCTTACTCCTCTGGGCAACACCGGGGAGCTGTTTTTT

size: NA
V: TRBV6-1
D: NA
J: TRBJ2-1
CDR3: CASSARNRGRVRNEQFF
DNA: TGTGCCAGCAGTGCCCGGAACAGGGGGAGGGTGCGCAATGAGCAGTTCTTC